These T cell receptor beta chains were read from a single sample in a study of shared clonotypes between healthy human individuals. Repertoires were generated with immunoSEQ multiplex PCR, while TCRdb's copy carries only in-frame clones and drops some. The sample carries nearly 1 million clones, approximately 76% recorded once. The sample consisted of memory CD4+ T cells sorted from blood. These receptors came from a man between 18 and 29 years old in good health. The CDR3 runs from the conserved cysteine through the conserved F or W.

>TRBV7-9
CASSSPARGAYEQYF
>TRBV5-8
CASSFAGGGQPQHF
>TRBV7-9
CASLSGDSYNEQFF
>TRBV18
CASSPADPNTGELFF
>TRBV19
CASSTGQGWIGYTF
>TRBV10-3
CAISESSEIRFF
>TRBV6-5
CASSYPRRARPQHF
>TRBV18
CASSPDSHEQYF
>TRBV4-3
CASSQDTQGEAPQHF
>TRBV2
CAASGRGSYEQYF
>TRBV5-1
CASSSPDGGLRPDTQYF
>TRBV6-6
CASSYLSGNQPQHF
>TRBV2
CASTGTSGAKNIQYF
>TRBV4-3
CASSQSSGTLYEQYF
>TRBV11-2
CASSRVFSGPNEQFF
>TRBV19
CASSRPGGAETQYF
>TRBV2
CASSETGYGYTF
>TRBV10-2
CASKSRIQEAFF
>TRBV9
CASSLTSNTGELFF
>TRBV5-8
CASTSLGRGGYTF
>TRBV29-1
CSVEDGERGTYGYTF
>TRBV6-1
CASGLIQPQHF
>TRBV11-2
CASSPSGGANTEAFF
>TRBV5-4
CASSVDSDGNTIYF
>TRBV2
CASSVDRLFYGYTF